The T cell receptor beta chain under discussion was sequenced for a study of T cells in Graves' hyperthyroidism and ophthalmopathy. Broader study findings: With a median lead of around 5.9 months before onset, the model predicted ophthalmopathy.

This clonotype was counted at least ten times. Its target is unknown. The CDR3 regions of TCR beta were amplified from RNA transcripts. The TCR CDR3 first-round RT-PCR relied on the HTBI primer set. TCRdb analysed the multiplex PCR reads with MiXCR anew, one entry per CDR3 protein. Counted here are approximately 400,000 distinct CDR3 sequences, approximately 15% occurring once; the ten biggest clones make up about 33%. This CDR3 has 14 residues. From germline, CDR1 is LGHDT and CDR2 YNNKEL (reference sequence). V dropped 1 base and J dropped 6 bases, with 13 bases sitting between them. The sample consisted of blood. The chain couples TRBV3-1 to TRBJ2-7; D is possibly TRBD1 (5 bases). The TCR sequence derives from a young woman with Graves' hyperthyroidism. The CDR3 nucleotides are TGTGCCAGCAGCCAAGGCAGGGTGCGAGGCGAGCAGTACTTC. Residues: CASSQGRVRGEQYF.